Below are 21 T cell receptor beta chains sequenced from a single sample in a study of graft-versus-host responses after intestinal transplantation. For these receptors, no antigen is known. Clones were read by immunoSEQ multiplex PCR, and TCRdb kept only the in-frame ones, dropping some. In the table there are 90,000 to 130,000 clones, about 94% of which are singletons. The input for sequencing was unstimulated CD8+ T cells sorted from spleen or lymph node cells, taken before intestinal transplant. The receptors were gathered from a human donor who received an intestinal transplant.

The V gene is TRBV11-2, the J gene TRBJ2-7; 9 positions agree with TRBD1. This CDR3 contains 15 residues. The V gene end was trimmed by 5 bases and the J gene end by 3 bases; junction bases not matched to a gene: 8. The germline CDR1 and CDR2 sequences are SGHAT and FQNNGV. CDR3 amino acids: CASSPTGTGNYEQYF. CDR3 nucleotide sequence: TGTGCCAGCAGCCCGACCGGGACAGGGAACTACGAGCAGTACTTC.

The chain joins TRBV7-9 to TRBJ2-7, with 7 bases identical to TRBD2. This CDR3 comprises 11 residues. Germline lookup yields CDR1 SEHNR and CDR2 FQNEAQ (reference sequence). V was pared by 5 bases and J by 9 bases, with 4 bases of the junction left unmatched. DNA of the CDR3: TGTGCCAGCAGCGGCGGGAGTGGGCAGTACTTC. This encodes CASSGGSGQYF. Full variable domain (rest looked up from reference TRBV7-9 and TRBJ2-7): DTGVSQNPRHKITKRGQNVTFRCDPISEHNRLYWYRQTLGQGPEFLTYFQNEAQLEKSRLLSDRFSAERPKGSFSTLEIQRTEQGDSAMYLCASSGGSGQYFGPGTRLTVT.

This clone was seen a few times. This sequence joins TRBV6-6 and TRBJ1-2; no definite D call. The V gene's germline CDR1 is MNHNY and CDR2 SVGAGI (reference sequence). Trimming stripped 6 bases from V and 8 bases from J, with 4 bases between. The CDR3 is 9 amino acids. CDR3 amino acids: CASSRGYTF. The CDR3, as DNA: TGTGCCAGCAGCAGGGGCTACACCTTC.

This sequence joins TRBV9 and TRBJ2-7; D may be TRBD1 (6 bases). The CDR3 consists of 15 residues. Trimming took 2 bases from V and 0 from J, leaving 12 bases between them. Germline loops: CDR1 SGDLS, CDR2 YYNGEE. This chain's CDR3 is CASSVAGAFSYEQYF. CDR3 bases: TGTGCCAGCAGCGTGGCAGGGGCTTTCTCCTACGAGCAGTACTTC.

The rearrangement links TRBV9 to TRBJ2-7; D uncertain. The CDR3 is made up of 14 amino acids. Trimming took off 4 bases at V and 3 bases at J, with 14 bases between the two ends. Looked up from germline, CDR1 is SGDLS and CDR2 is YYNGEE. As DNA, the CDR3 is TGTGCCAGCAGCCCCGCCGGGTCCATCTACGAGCAGTACTTC. Amino acid sequence: CASSPAGSIYEQYF.

The chain recombines TRBV27 with TRBJ2-1; no definite D call. V was clipped by 2 bases and J by 4 bases, with 12 bases between them. Germline values: CDR1 MNHEY, CDR2 SMNVEV (reference sequence). The CDR3 length is 15 residues. The CDR3 coding sequence is TGTGCCAGCAGTTTAAATTTTGTCGGGTACAATGAGCAGTTCTTC. This translates into CASSLNFVGYNEQFF.

The genes are TRBV5-1 and TRBJ2-1; 9 bases align to TRBD2. V lost 7 bases to trimming and J lost 6 bases; unmatched junction nucleotides: 14. The V gene's germline CDR1 is SGHRS and CDR2 YFSETQ. The CDR3 has 16 amino acids. CDR3 region: CASGGAGGPGINEQFF. CDR3 in DNA: TGCGCCAGCGGGGGGGCGGGAGGGCCAGGGATCAATGAGCAGTTCTTC.

The J gene is TRBJ2-5, the V gene TRBV5-4; D gene unclear. Germline V CDR1 and CDR2: SGHNT, YYREEE (reference sequence). The V end lost 5 bases, the J end lost 4 bases, and 12 bases lay between the germline ends. The CDR3 covers 13 residues. CDR3 nucleotide sequence: TGTGCCAGCAGTAATCGGCCGGGAGAGACCCAGTACTTC. It yields the protein CASSNRPGETQYF.

V usage is TRBV27 and J usage is TRBJ2-1, with 9 bases matching TRBD2. V lost 5 bases, J lost 2 bases, and 10 bases stayed unmatched. The CDR3 runs 17 residues. Germline V gene data show CDR1 as MNHEY and CDR2 as SMNVEV (reference sequence). CDR3 residues: CASSVSGTSRPYNEQFF. The CDR3 DNA follows: TGTGCCAGCAGTGTCTCCGGGACTAGCCGACCCTACAATGAGCAGTTCTTC.

This clone was recorded a few times. The genes are TRBV4-1 and TRBJ1-1; 10 bases align to TRBD1. The CDR3 has 16 residues. CDR1 and CDR2 from the germline V gene are MGHRA and YSYEKL. V trimming: 6 bases; J trimming: 6 bases; junction bases outside the gene matches: 13. In DNA form, the CDR3 reads TGCGCCAGCAGTCCCCCCGGGACAGGGGACGCGCCTGAAGCTTTCTTT. Translating gives CASSPPGTGDAPEAFF.

This clone was seen once. The chain is built from TRBV7-6 and TRBJ2-1; D uncertain. The ends were cut back, 7 bases at V and 0 bases at J, with 7 bases in the middle. Germline V gives CDR1 SGHVS, CDR2 FNYEAQ. The CDR3 is 13 amino acids. The CDR3 nucleotides read TGTGCCAGCACCAGAAGCTCCTACAATGAGCAGTTCTTC. It translates to CASTRSSYNEQFF.

The chain combines TRBV9 with TRBJ2-7, with 8 bases fitting TRBD1. Looked up from germline, CDR1 is SGDLS and CDR2 is YYNGEE. Germline trimming cut 3 bases from V and 2 bases from J; bases unmatched to any gene: 10. The CDR3 runs 16 residues. The CDR3 DNA sequence: TGTGCCAGCAGCGCCTCGCCGGGACAGGCAACCTACGAGCAGTACTTC. Amino acids: CASSASPGQATYEQYF.

This rearrangement joins TRBV2 to TRBJ1-5, with TRBD1 matching 7 bases. The CDR3 has 14 amino acids. V gave up 5 bases and J gave up 2 bases; unmatched junction bases: 3. Germline V gene data show CDR1 as SNHLY and CDR2 as FYNNEI. For the CDR3, the DNA is TGTGCCAGCAGTACAGGGGAGCGCAATCAGCCCCAGCATTTT. Translating gives CASSTGERNQPQHF.

This clone was counted a single time. In DNA form, the CDR3 reads TGTGCCAGCAGCCTAATCTGGGGAAACACTGAAGCTTTCTTT. Translation: CASSLIWGNTEAFF. The genes are TRBV6-5 and TRBJ1-1; D ambiguous. Germline V gene lookup returns CDR1 MNHEY and CDR2 SVGAGI. This CDR3 is 14 amino acids long. Trimming stripped 6 bases from V and 2 bases from J, with 13 bases between.

Note on this clone: One end of the junction fails to match germline, which may point to a read error. The chain recombines TRBV28 with TRBJ2-5, with TRBD1 matching over 9 bases. Germline V lookup: CDR1 MDHEN, CDR2 SYDVKM. The CDR3 is made up of 18 amino acids. The CDR3 loop reads CVSIPDTWRTGDRETQYF. The CDR3 nucleotides read TGTGTCAGCATCCCGGATACTTGGAGGACAGGGGATAGAGAGACCCAGTACTTC. The entire variable domain, with the rest obtained from reference TRBV28 and TRBJ2-5, is as follows: DVKVTQSSRYLVKRTGEKVFLECVQDMDHENMFWYRQDPGLGLRLIYFSYDVKMKEKGDIPEGYSVSREKKERFSLILESASTNQTSMYLCVSIPDTWRTGDRETQYFGPGTRLLVL.

A single count supports this clone. The rearrangement links TRBV5-5 to TRBJ2-3; possible D gene TRBD1, 5 bases. Germline V gene sequence: CDR1 SGHKS, CDR2 YYEKEE (reference sequence). This CDR3 has 14 residues. Trimming pared 5 bases from V and 1 base from J, leaving 11 bases between. The CDR3 reads CASSPSRGTDTQYF. The CDR3 DNA sequence: TGTGCCAGCAGTCCGTCCAGGGGCACAGATACGCAGTATTTT.

The CDR3 loop reads CASSYQGSSYEQYF. The CDR3 nucleotides are TGTGCCAGCAGTTATCAGGGGAGCTCCTACGAGCAGTACTTC. The chain couples TRBV27 to TRBJ2-7, with D possibly matching TRBD1 (6 bases). CDR3 length: 14 residues. The V end lost 4 bases, the J end lost 0 bases, and 10 bases lay between the germline ends. The germline gives CDR1 MNHEY, CDR2 SMNVEV (reference sequence).

The chain uses TRBV28 and TRBJ2-3; D remains ambiguous. The CDR3 runs to 13 residues. Germline loops: CDR1 MDHEN, CDR2 SYDVKM. Trimming stripped 10 bases from V and 4 bases from J, with 15 bases between. In DNA form, the CDR3 reads TGTGCCATCCAGGACGTTGTCGCAGATACGCAGTATTTT. Translating gives CAIQDVVADTQYF.

The chain has TRBV30 and TRBJ2-7; D ambiguous. The CDR3 runs to 14 residues. Germline V lookup: CDR1 GTSNPN, CDR2 SVGIG (reference sequence). V was pared by 0 bases and J by 1 base, with 10 bases between. In DNA form, the CDR3 reads TGTGCCTGGAGTGTCTCAGGCCGATCCTACGAGCAGTACTTC. Its translation: CAWSVSGRSYEQYF.

V is TRBV7-3 and J is TRBJ2-1; D remains ambiguous. Trimming removed 2 bases from V and 1 base from J, with 12 bases in between. This CDR3 has 16 residues. The V gene's germline CDR1 is SGHTA and CDR2 FQGTGA. CDR3 in amino acids: CASSLGLGISYNEQFF. The CDR3, as DNA: TGTGCCAGCAGCTTAGGTCTAGGGATTTCCTACAATGAGCAGTTCTTC.

The V and J genes are TRBV5-1 and TRBJ2-7, with no clear D. This CDR3 region has 13 residues. V dropped 0 bases and J dropped 5 bases, with 9 bases sitting between them. Germline CDR1 and CDR2: SGHRS and YFSETQ. This chain's CDR3 is CASSLAGTNEQYF. CDR3 bases: TGCGCCAGCAGCTTGGCCGGTACAAACGAGCAGTACTTC.